What follows is one T cell receptor beta chain and its context. Which antigen it targets is not known. Base qualities are not recorded, but no much larger clone differs from it by a single base. The CDR3 covers 11 residues, taking in both the cysteine and the phenylalanine. The DNA shown is the 33-base CDR3, in frame from base 1. From a lookup of the germline V gene, CDR1 and CDR2 are SNHLY and FYNNEI. V sheds 2 bases and J sheds 11 bases, leaving 10 bases between their ends. The data are from a study of blood T cell repertoires in COVID-19 (dated by TCRdb to the early 2020s). Some background on the complete study: Collaborator samples came from the United States, Italy and Spain and covered acute and convalescent phases of COVID-19. The prospective study material was composed of cDNA or gDNA derived from T cells, B-cell-depleted T cells, or PBMCs. The dataset comprised deeply sampled blood TCRbeta repertoires from subjects exposed to, actively infected with, or recovered from COVID-19. A freely available public database, intended as a resource for researchers studying the immune response to SARS-CoV-2, is where the repertoires were released. Samples were obtained from the ongoing ImmuneRACE study (first 160 participants) and from 1,254 subjects provided by 6 global collaborators. Sample metadata almost always included a de-identified subject ID, COVID-19 status, age in years and sex. Where available, HLA class I and class II types were obtained from metadata supplied by the sample provider rather than from assay-based typing.

TCRbeta CDR3 regions were amplified from genomic DNA by means of the immunoSEQ Assay, a bias-controlled multiplex PCR. Per the original workflow: The number of nucleated cells in each sample was estimated by amplification of reference gene primers within the assay. To quantify the absolute abundance of each unique TCRbeta CDR3 rearrangement, sequence reads were collapsed and filtered. Productive Simpson clonality was computed per sample as the square root of Simpson's diversity index over productive rearrangements. In its TCRdb copy, this immuneACCESS table keeps in-frame sequences only and misses some clones. Where compared with another copy, unresolved V genes explain less than half of these, and the others have no known cause. V and J calls and clone size are as listed in that table; D and trimming were resolved from the DNA. In all, the sample holds 210,000 or so clones, and around 78% of those were seen once. Together, the top ten hold 2.5% to 3% of the sample.

Findings and caveats that apply to the study as a whole: How much clinical and demographic metadata was included differed by source and by participant, and the metadata was provided uncurated.

Whole blood was collected in K2EDTA tubes by collaborating institutions according to the institutions' own protocols. For TCRbeta analysis, collaborators shipped samples in one of three forms: frozen whole blood, isolated PBMCs, or DNA extracted from either of those sample types. The sequence links TRBV2 to TRBJ2-7, and possibly TRBD2, on 5 matching bases. Input material: peripheral blood. The receptor's source is a woman older than 75 with active or convalescent COVID-19. The CDR3 corresponds to CASSEWGEEYF. Here is the DNA: TGTGCCAGCAGTGAATGGGGAGAAGAGTACTTC.